These 27 T cell receptor beta chains originate from one sample sequenced in a study of shared clonotypes between healthy human individuals. Sequencing used immunoSEQ multiplex PCR; TCRdb keeps in-frame clones, though not all of them. The sample holds a few hundred thousand clones, about 96% seen once. Sequencing used naive CD4+ T cells sorted from blood. Regarding subset: CD45RA+ positively selected. The receptors derive from a woman aged 25 to 39 in good health.

The chain couples TRBV28 to TRBJ2-7; no clear D gene. The CDR3 has 16 residues. Trimming stripped 4 bases from V and 6 bases from J, with 22 bases between. Germline lookup yields CDR1 MDHEN and CDR2 SYDVKM. DNA of the CDR3: TGTGCCAGCAGTTCTCTTGGGATCGGCGCGTCTGGCGAGCAGTACTTC. Residues: CASSSLGIGASGEQYF.

V usage is TRBV19 and J usage is TRBJ2-7; the D gene is possibly TRBD1 (5 bases). V was cut by 5 bases and J by 7 bases, with 21 bases left in between. Germline V gene sequence: CDR1 LNHDA, CDR2 SQIVND (reference sequence). The CDR3 contains 15 residues. The CDR3 loop is CASSQRQPPTSEQYF. CDR3 DNA: TGTGCCAGTAGTCAAAGACAGCCACCTACGTCGGAGCAGTACTTC.

The rearrangement links TRBV10-1 to TRBJ2-3; 13 nucleotides agree with TRBD2. Unmatched junction bases numbered 5, after V lost 2 bases and J lost 3 bases. The CDR3 length is 17 residues. Germline V gene sequence: CDR1 WNHNN, CDR2 SYGVQD (reference sequence). CDR3 residues: CASSEALGLAGTDTQYF. Written as DNA, the CDR3 is TGCGCCAGCAGTGAGGCCCTGGGACTAGCGGGAACAGATACGCAGTATTTT.

The rearrangement links TRBV30 to TRBJ2-7; 7 bases map to TRBD2. From germline, CDR1 is GTSNPN and CDR2 SVGIG (reference sequence). The CDR3 is 14 residues long. V was pared by 7 bases and J by 6 bases, with 15 bases of the junction left unmatched. In DNA form, the CDR3 reads TGTGCCTTGACTTGGGACTATCGGGACGGCGAGCAGTACTTC. It codes for CALTWDYRDGEQYF. The variable domain in full, completed from reference TRBV30 and TRBJ2-7, reads SQTIHQWPATLVQPVGSPLSLECTVEGTSNPNLYWYRQAAGRGLQLLFYSVGIGQISSEVPQNLSASRPQDRQFILSSKKLLLSDSGFYLCALTWDYRDGEQYFGPGTRLTVT.

The chain uses TRBV28 and TRBJ2-2, with D perhaps TRBD1 (6 bases). V gave up 4 bases and J gave up 1 base, with 10 bases separating them. CDR1 and CDR2 (germline): MDHEN, SYDVKM. This CDR3 is built from 15 residues. The CDR3 region has the DNA TGTGCCAGCAGTTACAACAGGGTGAACACCGGGGAGCTGTTTTTT. Translating gives CASSYNRVNTGELFF.

This sequence joins TRBV28 and TRBJ1-5, with 7 bases that match TRBD1. The V gene's germline CDR1 is MDHEN and CDR2 SYDVKM. J was trimmed by 6 bases and V by 5 bases; bases with no gene match: 4. This CDR3 spans 13 amino acids. The CDR3 region has the DNA TGTGCCAGCAGTATAACAGGGGTTCAGCCCCAGCATTTT. Translated, it gives CASSITGVQPQHF.

The J gene is TRBJ1-4, the V gene TRBV2; tentative D call: TRBD1 (5 bases). Germline loops: CDR1 SNHLY, CDR2 FYNNEI. This CDR3 has 19 amino acids. The germline V and J ends were trimmed by 2 bases and 2 bases, with 21 bases remaining between them. CDR3 sequence reads: CASSETAIWGSQTNEKLFF. CDR3 nucleotides: TGTGCCAGCAGTGAAACAGCGATTTGGGGCTCTCAGACTAATGAAAAACTGTTTTTT.

This chain links TRBV6-6 with TRBJ2-7; 7 bases fit TRBD1. The CDR3 sequence is 13 residues long. Germline V gene sequence: CDR1 MNHNY, CDR2 SVGAGI (reference sequence). V was pared by 7 bases and J by 1 base, with 4 bases of the junction left unmatched. This CDR3 is CASTSGGSYEQYF. The CDR3 DNA follows: TGTGCCAGCACGTCAGGGGGATCCTACGAGCAGTACTTC.

The V and J genes are TRBV18 and TRBJ1-1; D gene unclear. V lost 3 bases, J lost 5 bases, and 13 bases lay in between. The CDR3 is made up of 14 amino acids. Germline V gene lookup returns CDR1 KGHSH and CDR2 LQKENI. The CDR3 sequence: CASSPTTGGTEAFF. The CDR3 DNA sequence: TGTGCCAGCTCACCGACGACGGGAGGTACTGAAGCTTTCTTT.

The J gene is TRBJ1-2, the V gene TRBV28; tentative D call: TRBD1 (5 bases). The CDR3 spans 12 residues. The V end was cut by 8 bases, the J end by 5 bases, with 12 bases between. The germline CDR1 and CDR2 sequences are MDHEN and SYDVKM. The CDR3 is CASQGTEYGYTF. As DNA, the CDR3 is TGTGCCAGCCAAGGGACGGAGTATGGCTACACCTTC.

This chain links TRBV27 with TRBJ2-5, with 9 bases lining up with TRBD2. The ends lost 5 bases at V and 5 bases at J; junction bases unmatched: 6. The germline gives CDR1 MNHEY, CDR2 SMNVEV (reference sequence). The CDR3 sequence is 14 residues long. In DNA, the CDR3 is TGTGCCAGCAGTCCAGGACTAGCGACGGAGACCCAGTACTTC. Its protein is CASSPGLATETQYF.

This clone has just a few counts. The chain is built from TRBV11-2 and TRBJ1-5, with a tentative D call TRBD1 (5 bases). Trimming removed 5 bases from V and 4 bases from J, with 12 bases in between. The CDR3 has 14 amino acids. CDR1 SGHAT and CDR2 FQNNGV come from the germline V gene. The CDR3 loop reads CASSRSGRNQPQHF. CDR3 DNA sequence: TGTGCCAGCAGCCGATCAGGGAGGAATCAGCCCCAGCATTTT.

This clone was observed a handful of times. V and J are TRBV6-7 and TRBJ1-1; possible D gene TRBD1, 5 bases. TRBV6-7 is noted as an ORF with a role that remains uncertain. The CDR3 sequence is 15 residues long. V gave up 4 bases and J gave up 4 bases, with 16 bases separating them. CDR3: CASSSSGDRGTEAFF. CDR3 sequence (DNA): TGTGCCAGCAGTTCATCGGGGGACCGGGGCACTGAAGCTTTCTTT.

V gene TRBV11-2 combines with J gene TRBJ2-7; 11 bases match TRBD1. Germline values: CDR1 SGHAT, CDR2 FQNNGV. Losses at the gene ends were 1 base for V and 2 bases for J; bases not matched to a gene: 13. The CDR3 consists of 19 residues. The CDR3 loop reads CASSLGTGGLAEGTYEQYF. For the CDR3, the DNA is TGTGCCAGCAGCTTAGGGACAGGGGGCCTCGCGGAGGGCACCTACGAGCAGTACTTC.

This rearrangement joins TRBV27 to TRBJ1-3; the match to TRBD1 covers 9 bases. The length of the CDR3 is 14 residues. V trimming: 6 bases; J trimming: 9 bases; junction bases outside the gene matches: 9. Germline V gene lookup returns CDR1 MNHEY and CDR2 SMNVEV (reference sequence). In DNA form, the CDR3 reads TGTGCCAGCAGGCGGACAGGGGATGAAATCACCATATATTTT. Amino acid sequence: CASRRTGDEITIYF.

The chain carries TRBV4-1 and TRBJ2-7; D possibly corresponds to TRBD1 (5 bases). The CDR3 has 14 amino acids. Trimming removed 2 bases from V and 2 bases from J, with 10 bases in between. The germline CDR1 and CDR2 sequences are MGHRA and YSYEKL. The CDR3 DNA follows: TGCGCCAGCAGCCAAAGGCAGGGCCCCTACGAGCAGTACTTC. Translated, it gives CASSQRQGPYEQYF.

The rearrangement links TRBV4-1 to TRBJ2-4; D perhaps matches TRBD1 (6 bases). This CDR3 region has 17 residues. V was shortened by 0 bases and J by 1 base, with 13 bases between the two germline ends. Germline CDR1 MGHRA, CDR2 YSYEKL. The CDR3 here is CASSQEQGQEAKNIQYF. Written as DNA, the CDR3 is TGCGCCAGCAGCCAAGAACAGGGTCAGGAGGCCAAAAACATTCAGTACTTC.

The chain has TRBV18 and TRBJ1-2; no clear D. V shed 4 bases and J shed 9 bases, with 15 bases lying between them. There are 13 residues in the CDR3. Germline-derived CDR1 and CDR2 are KGHSH and LQKENI. The CDR3 is CASSLNGFPSYTF. In nucleotides, the CDR3 is TGTGCCAGCTCACTTAACGGCTTCCCGAGCTACACCTTC. The full variable domain, completed using reference TRBV18 and TRBJ1-2, is NAGVMQNPRHLVRRRGQEARLRCSPMKGHSHVYWYRQLPEEGLKFMVYLQKENIIDESGMPKERFSAEFPKEGPSILRIQQVVRGDSAAYFCASSLNGFPSYTFGSGTRLTVV.

The chain combines TRBV10-3 with TRBJ2-3, with 12 bases that match TRBD2. The CDR3 contains 15 residues. Trimming took 2 bases from V and 8 from J; bases not matched to a gene: 5. Germline V gene sequence: CDR1 ENHRY, CDR2 SYGVKD. This chain's CDR3 is CAISEGTSGRGTQYF. CDR3 nucleotide sequence: TGTGCCATCAGTGAGGGGACTAGCGGGCGGGGTACGCAGTATTTT.

The chain couples TRBV10-3 to TRBJ2-1; TRBD1 matches at 7 bases. The CDR3 spans 13 residues. Germline CDR1 is ENHRY and CDR2 is SYGVKD. V lost 6 bases to trimming and J lost 4 bases; unmatched junction nucleotides: 3. The CDR3 here is CAIRGTDYNEQFF. CDR3 DNA sequence: TGTGCCATCAGGGGGACAGATTACAATGAGCAGTTCTTC.

The chain joins TRBV13 to TRBJ2-3, with 9 positions matching TRBD2. The germline CDR1 and CDR2 sequences are PRHDT and FYEKMQ (reference sequence). The CDR3 runs to 20 residues. V shed 5 bases and J 3 bases; nucleotides not matched to a gene: 21. DNA of the CDR3: TGTGCCAGCAGCCCATACCTTTTAGCGGGAGTAGGCCCGTGGACAGATACGCAGTATTTT. It yields the protein CASSPYLLAGVGPWTDTQYF.

This chain uses TRBV28 with TRBJ2-3; possible D gene TRBD1, 6 bases. Trimming cost V 5 bases and J 2 bases, with 17 bases left between them. The germline gives CDR1 MDHEN, CDR2 SYDVKM. The CDR3 extends over 16 amino acids. CDR3 sequence: CASSARPGHSTDTQYF. The CDR3 region has the DNA TGTGCCAGCAGTGCACGGCCGGGACACTCCACAGATACGCAGTATTTT.

The CDR3, as DNA: TGTGCCTGGAGTGTAGGACCCCGGGAGTACTTC. As protein: CAWSVGPREYF. The V gene is TRBV30, the J gene TRBJ2-7; D gene unclear. V was shortened by 0 bases and J by 11 bases, with 11 bases between the two germline ends. The germline CDR1 and CDR2 sequences are GTSNPN and SVGIG (reference sequence). The CDR3 consists of 11 residues.

This clone was seen a few times. Additional DNA sequences in this sample encode the identical CDR3. The chain recombines TRBV2 with TRBJ2-1, with unresolved D. V lost 4 bases and J lost 3, with 1 base in between. The CDR3 has 11 amino acids. Germline CDR1 reads SNHLY; CDR2 reads FYNNEI. CDR3 loop: CASSVYNEQFF. CDR3 coding DNA: TGTGCCAGCAGTGTCTACAATGAGCAGTTCTTC.

This clone was recorded only once. The chain couples TRBV6-1 to TRBJ2-7, with D perhaps TRBD1 or TRBD2 (5 bases each). The CDR3 length is 17 residues. CDR1 MNHNS and CDR2 SASEGT come from the germline V gene. Trimming removed 4 bases from V and 7 bases from J, with 26 bases in between. CDR3 sequence reads: CASSGGTGILVGVEQYF. CDR3 sequence (DNA): TGTGCCAGCAGTGGGGGCACGGGGATCCTGGTAGGGGTAGAGCAGTACTTC.

The chain is built from TRBV12-5 and TRBJ1-2, with a weak D call TRBD1 (6 bases). The V end lost 5 bases, the J end lost 3 bases, and 13 bases lay between the germline ends. Germline lookup yields CDR1 LGHNT and CDR2 FRNRAP. The CDR3 consists of 14 residues. The chain's CDR3 is CASGRRGFDYGYTF. CDR3 bases: TGTGCTAGTGGTCGCAGGGGATTCGACTATGGCTACACCTTC.

The chain carries TRBV5-1 and TRBJ2-1; TRBD1 matches at 10 bases. V was pared by 7 bases and J by 1 base, with 11 bases of the junction left unmatched. In germline, CDR1 is SGHRS, CDR2 YFSETQ. This CDR3 is built from 17 residues. The CDR3 nucleotides read TGCGCCAGCGAGCTGGTTTCGGGACAGGGGTCCTACAATGAGCAGTTCTTC. Translated: CASELVSGQGSYNEQFF.